The 25 T cell receptor beta chains presented below share a single source sample, sequenced in a study of blood T cell repertoires in COVID-19. Profiled with immunoSEQ multiplex PCR; TCRdb holds only in-frame clones, not every one. The data contain about 220,000 clones, about four fifths of them singletons. The sequencing input was PBMCs or T cells enriched from blood (not recorded which). The source is a woman aged 55-70 years who had recovered from COVID-19.

This chain links TRBV2 with TRBJ2-7; D might be TRBD2 (5 bases). Germline V gives CDR1 SNHLY, CDR2 FYNNEI. There are 16 residues in the CDR3. V was shortened by 1 base and J by 5 bases, with 18 bases between the two germline ends. The CDR3 loop reads CASSEGASGGRNEQYF. The CDR3 nucleotides read TGTGCCAGCAGTGAAGGGGCGTCTGGAGGAAGGAACGAGCAGTACTTC. Full variable domain (missing parts from reference TRBV2 and TRBJ2-7): EPEVTQTPSHQVTQMGQEVILRCVPISNHLYFYWYRQILGQKVEFLVSFYNNEISEKSEIFDDQFSVERPDGSNFTLKIRSTKLEDSAMYFCASSEGASGGRNEQYFGPGTRLTVT.

This chain links TRBV5-1 with TRBJ2-3; 10 bases are a match to TRBD2. Per germline, CDR1 SGHRS and CDR2 YFSETQ. The CDR3 covers 16 residues. The J segment lost 5 bases and the V segment lost 0 bases, leaving 6 bases of the junction unmatched. In nucleotides, the CDR3 is TGCGCCAGCAGCTTGGCTGTAGCGGGAGGAGAAGATACGCAGTATTTT. This gives the protein CASSLAVAGGEDTQYF.

The chain has TRBV6-6 and TRBJ2-6; D unresolved. In germline, CDR1 is MNHNY, CDR2 SVGAGI (reference sequence). V gave up 6 bases and J gave up 5 bases, with 17 bases separating them. This CDR3 has 16 amino acids. The DNA of the CDR3 is TGTGCCAGCAGCCCTGTCAACTTCGGTCGGGCCAACGTCCTGACTTTC. It specifies CASSPVNFGRANVLTF.

The chain combines TRBV19 with TRBJ1-6; 7 nucleotides agree with TRBD1. V dropped 6 bases and J dropped 5; count of bases not matched to a gene: 7. The CDR3 covers 15 residues. In germline, CDR1 is LNHDA, CDR2 SQIVND (reference sequence). The CDR3 spells CASSRGNQNNSPLHF. The CDR3 DNA follows: TGTGCCAGTAGCAGGGGGAATCAGAATAATTCACCCCTCCACTTT. Looking up the rest from reference TRBV19 and TRBJ1-6 gives the full variable domain: DGGITQSPKYLFRKEGQNVTLSCEQNLNHDAMYWYRQDPGQGLRLIYYSQIVNDFQKGDIAEGYSVSREKKESFPLTVTSAQKNPTAFYLCASSRGNQNNSPLHFGNGTRLTVT.

V usage is TRBV28 and J usage is TRBJ1-1; 9 nucleotides line up with TRBD1. The germline V gene has CDR1 MDHEN and CDR2 SYDVKM. The junction had 8 bases not matched to a gene; V was cut back by 5 bases and J by 4 bases. This CDR3 region has 15 residues. In DNA form, the CDR3 reads TGTGCCAGCAGTAGAACAGGGGGCTCGGTCACTGAAGCTTTCTTT. Translating it yields CASSRTGGSVTEAFF.

The J gene is TRBJ2-1, the V gene TRBV7-2, with 8 bases matching TRBD2. The germline CDR1 and CDR2 sequences are SGHTA and FQGNSA. V was clipped by 5 bases and J by 10 bases; unmatched bases: 4. The CDR3 extends over 12 amino acids. The CDR3 DNA sequence: TGTGCCAGCAGCCGGATAGCGGGAGAGCAGTTCTTC. Translating it yields CASSRIAGEQFF. The full variable domain, rest sourced from reference TRBV7-2 and TRBJ2-1, is GAGVSQSPSNKVTEKGKDVELRCDPISGHTALYWYRQSLGQGLEFLIYFQGNSAPDKSGLPSDRFSAERTGGSVSTLTIQRTQQEDSAVYLCASSRIAGEQFFGPGTRLTVL.

J is TRBJ1-4 and V is TRBV19, with D unresolved. CDR1 and CDR2 (germline): LNHDA, SQIVND (reference sequence). This CDR3 region has 15 residues. With 0 bases removed from V and 8 bases from J, the gap between germline ends came to 13 bases. In DNA, the CDR3 is TGTGCCAGTAGTATAGATACTGGGAGCGAGGAAAAACTGTTTTTT. Amino acid sequence: CASSIDTGSEEKLFF.

The rearrangement joins TRBV18 to TRBJ1-5; TRBD1 matches 8 bases. This CDR3 comprises 15 residues. J gave up 5 bases and V 2 bases, and 5 bases lay outside the gene matches. Germline V gene data show CDR1 as KGHSH and CDR2 as LQKENI. CDR3 DNA sequence: TGTGCCAGCTCACCAGCAGGGGGCAGCGATCAGCCCCAGCATTTT. Translating gives CASSPAGGSDQPQHF.

This clone showed up just once. CDR3: CSASLGGQGRTNEKLFF. CDR3 nucleotide sequence: TGCAGTGCTAGTCTTGGGGGACAGGGGAGGACAAATGAAAAACTGTTTTTT. The rearrangement links TRBV20-1 to TRBJ1-4; 10 bases are a match to TRBD1. Germline assignment: CDR1 DFQATT and CDR2 SNEGSKA (reference sequence). V trimming: 3 bases; J trimming: 5 bases; junction bases outside the gene matches: 12. This CDR3 is built from 17 residues.

This sequence joins TRBV10-1 and TRBJ2-7; 8 bases fit TRBD2. Germline values: CDR1 WNHNN, CDR2 SYGVQD (reference sequence). J gave up 7 bases and V 2 bases, and 13 bases lay outside the gene matches. The CDR3 sequence is 16 residues long. The CDR3 loop is CASSETGGGRTGEQYF. The CDR3 bases are TGCGCCAGCAGTGAGACCGGGGGGGGGCGAACGGGTGAGCAGTACTTC.

The chain joins TRBV5-8 to TRBJ2-3; 9 bases match TRBD2. V dropped 4 bases and J dropped 4; count of bases not matched to a gene: 4. Per germline, CDR1 SGHTS and CDR2 YDEGEE. The CDR3 contains 14 residues. This chain's CDR3 is CASSGRGGPDTQYF. In nucleotides, the CDR3 is TGTGCCAGCAGCGGGCGGGGGGGCCCAGATACGCAGTATTTT.

As to this clone: A read error may account for a junction end that differs from germline. V usage is TRBV4-3 and J usage is TRBJ1-2, with TRBD1 identical over 10 bases. In germline, CDR1 is LGHNA, CDR2 YSLEER. The CDR3 is made up of 16 amino acids. CDR3 DNA sequence: TGCGCCAGCAGCCGCTCAATAGGGGCCGGACAGGGGGGCGGGATCTTC. This sequence encodes CASSRSIGAGQGGGIF.

The V and J genes are TRBV6-6 and TRBJ2-6; 7 bases are a match to TRBD2. The CDR3 extends over 17 amino acids. The germline CDR1 and CDR2 sequences are MNHNY and SVGAGI (reference sequence). J was trimmed by 0 bases and V by 5 bases; bases with no gene match: 7. The CDR3 region has the DNA TGTGCCAGCAGTCTAAGCGGGGCAAGCTCTGGGGCCAACGTCCTGACTTTC. Its protein product is CASSLSGASSGANVLTF.

This chain links TRBV5-1 with TRBJ2-3; tentatively, D is TRBD2 (5 bases). V was trimmed by 0 bases and J by 2 bases, leaving 16 bases between them. The germline gives CDR1 SGHRS, CDR2 YFSETQ. The CDR3 is 17 residues long. In DNA form, the CDR3 reads TGCGCCAGCAGCTTGGCCGTTACTAGGAGGAACACAGATACGCAGTATTTT. Translated: CASSLAVTRRNTDTQYF.

The rearrangement links TRBV7-6 to TRBJ2-6; D gene unclear. The CDR3 spans 17 residues. Per germline, CDR1 SGHVS and CDR2 FNYEAQ. Trimming left V 1 base short and J 4 bases short, with 14 bases between. CDR3 region: CASSLGAAGFGANVLTF. The CDR3 bases are TGTGCCAGCAGCTTAGGTGCGGCCGGCTTCGGGGCCAACGTCCTGACTTTC.

A few counts support this clone. The V and J genes are TRBV6-5 and TRBJ1-5; 9 bases fit TRBD1. Germline CDR1 reads MNHEY; CDR2 reads SVGAGI. This CDR3 is 13 amino acids long. The trim removed 6 bases at V and 9 bases at J, leaving 6 bases unmatched. CDR3 in amino acids: CASSSDRGTPQHF. Written as DNA, the CDR3 is TGTGCCAGCAGCTCGGACAGGGGAACGCCCCAGCATTTT.

V is TRBV5-1 and J is TRBJ2-1; weak D call: TRBD1 (6 bases). The CDR3 consists of 14 residues. From germline, CDR1 is SGHRS and CDR2 YFSETQ. The ends were cut back, 0 bases at V and 8 bases at J, with 12 bases in the middle. The CDR3 bases are TGCGCCAGCAGCTTGGCCTTGGGGGCCCATGAGCAGTTCTTC. This encodes CASSLALGAHEQFF.

The chain links TRBV19 to TRBJ2-2; tentative D call: TRBD2 (6 bases). V gave up 5 bases and J gave up 1 base, with 11 bases separating them. CDR3 size: 15 residues. CDR1 LNHDA and CDR2 SQIVND come from the germline V gene (reference sequence). CDR3 amino acids: CASSLRDVNTGELFF. CDR3 DNA sequence: TGTGCCAGTAGTTTGCGGGACGTGAACACCGGGGAGCTGTTTTTT.

The chain employs TRBV12-1 and TRBJ2-7; the table assigns TRBD1, which was not confirmed against the DNA. TRBV12-1 is annotated as a pseudogene. The CDR3 runs to 15 residues. CDR3 sequence: CASSSCGGFSYEQYF. In DNA form, the CDR3 reads TGTGCCAGCAGCAGCTGTGGGGGCTTCTCCTACGAGCAGTACTTC.

V and J are TRBV11-3 and TRBJ1-5; 7 bases are a match to TRBD1. Germline-derived CDR1 and CDR2 are SGHNT and YENEEA. With 0 bases clipped from V and 4 bases from J, the junction kept 6 bases outside the gene matches. The CDR3 has 16 residues. The CDR3 coding sequence is TGTGCCAGCAGCTTAGAGGGGGGACAGTTTAATCAGCCCCAGCATTTT. This codes for CASSLEGGQFNQPQHF.

The V and J genes are TRBV27 and TRBJ1-5, with D maybe TRBD1 (5 bases). The CDR3 runs 17 residues. The germline V gene encodes CDR1 MNHEY and CDR2 SMNVEV (reference sequence). V lost 5 bases to trimming and J lost 3 bases, with 20 bases between them. The CDR3 spells CASSPLPGSRANQPQHF. In nucleotides, the CDR3 is TGTGCCAGCAGTCCCCTCCCCGGGTCCAGGGCCAATCAGCCCCAGCATTTT.

V usage is TRBV4-2 and J usage is TRBJ2-5, with TRBD2 identical over 10 bases. With 1 base clipped from V and 1 base from J, the junction kept 6 bases outside the gene matches. Germline V CDR1 and CDR2: LGHNA, YNFKEQ. There are 17 residues in the CDR3. The CDR3 bases are TGTGCCAGCAGCCAAGGAAGTAGCGGGGGGTTCCAAGAGACCCAGTACTTC. Its translation is CASSQGSSGGFQETQYF.

The chain combines TRBV19 with TRBJ2-5; D call uncertain. Trimming stripped 6 bases from V and 1 base from J, with 9 bases between. This CDR3 contains 13 residues. Germline CDR1 LNHDA, CDR2 SQIVND (reference sequence). The CDR3 DNA sequence: TGTGCCAGTAGCTCCCTTCGCCAAGAGACCCAGTACTTC. This codes for CASSSLRQETQYF.

V and J are TRBV5-1 and TRBJ1-4; 8 bases match TRBD1. J lost 8 bases, V lost 2 bases, and 5 bases had no gene match. The CDR3 extends over 14 amino acids. Germline-derived CDR1 and CDR2 are SGHRS and YFSETQ. The CDR3 region is CASSFDRGGEKLFF. The CDR3 coding sequence is TGCGCCAGCAGCTTTGACAGGGGCGGAGAAAAACTGTTTTTT. The full variable domain, completed using reference TRBV5-1 and TRBJ1-4, is KAGVTQTPRYLIKTRGQQVTLSCSPISGHRSVSWYQQTPGQGLQFLFEYFSETQRNKGNFPGRFSGRQFSNSRSEMNVSTLELGDSALYLCASSFDRGGEKLFFGSGTQLSVL.

The chain links TRBV27 to TRBJ2-3; 9 bases fit TRBD2. Per the germline V gene, CDR1 is MNHEY and CDR2 is SMNVEV (reference sequence). The length of the CDR3 is 16 residues. Trimming at V came to 2 bases and at J to 2 bases, leaving 5 bases not matched to a gene. CDR3 bases: TGTGCCAGCAGTTTAATCCAGCGGGGGGCCACAGATACGCAGTATTTT. This gives the protein CASSLIQRGATDTQYF.